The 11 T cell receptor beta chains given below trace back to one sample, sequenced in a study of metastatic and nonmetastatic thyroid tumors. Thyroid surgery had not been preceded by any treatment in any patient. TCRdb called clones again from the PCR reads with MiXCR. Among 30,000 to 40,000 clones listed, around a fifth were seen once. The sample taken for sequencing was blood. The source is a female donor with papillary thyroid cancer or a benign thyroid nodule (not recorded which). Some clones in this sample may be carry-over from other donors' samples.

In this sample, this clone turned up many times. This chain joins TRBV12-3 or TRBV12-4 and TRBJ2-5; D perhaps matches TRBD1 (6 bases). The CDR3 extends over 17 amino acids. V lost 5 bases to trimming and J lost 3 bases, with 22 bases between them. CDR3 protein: CASSDRGGAGVKETQYF. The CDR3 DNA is TGTGCCAGCAGTGATCGGGGTGGGGCAGGGGTGAAAGAGACCCAGTACTTC.

CDR3 bases: TGTGCCAGCAGCCCCCGCCCGACAGGTTTAAAGGGGTATGGCTACACCTTC. It translates to CASSPRPTGLKGYGYTF. V gene TRBV11-2 combines with J gene TRBJ1-2; D might be TRBD1 (6 bases). Trimming left V 5 bases short and J 5 bases short, with 24 bases between. This CDR3 is 17 amino acids long. Germline CDR1 and CDR2: SGHAT and FQNNGV.

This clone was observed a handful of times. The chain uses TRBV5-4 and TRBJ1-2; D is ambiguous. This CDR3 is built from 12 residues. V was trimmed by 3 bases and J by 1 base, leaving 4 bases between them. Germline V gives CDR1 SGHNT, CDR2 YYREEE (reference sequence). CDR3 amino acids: CASSSVNYGYTF. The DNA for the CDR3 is TGTGCCAGCAGCTCCGTTAACTATGGCTACACCTTC.

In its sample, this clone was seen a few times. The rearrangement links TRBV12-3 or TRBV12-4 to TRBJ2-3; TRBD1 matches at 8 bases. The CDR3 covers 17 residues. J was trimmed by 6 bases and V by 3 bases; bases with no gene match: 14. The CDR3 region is CASSFQIGTGLGDTQYF. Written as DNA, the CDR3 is TGTGCCAGCAGTTTCCAGATCGGGACAGGCCTTGGGGATACGCAGTATTTT.

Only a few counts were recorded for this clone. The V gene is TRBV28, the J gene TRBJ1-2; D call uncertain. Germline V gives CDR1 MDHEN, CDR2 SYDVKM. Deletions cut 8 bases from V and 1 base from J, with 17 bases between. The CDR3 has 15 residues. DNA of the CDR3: TGTGCCAGCCTGGATGCCGGGTCGCTTAACTATGGCTACACCTTC. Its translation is CASLDAGSLNYGYTF.

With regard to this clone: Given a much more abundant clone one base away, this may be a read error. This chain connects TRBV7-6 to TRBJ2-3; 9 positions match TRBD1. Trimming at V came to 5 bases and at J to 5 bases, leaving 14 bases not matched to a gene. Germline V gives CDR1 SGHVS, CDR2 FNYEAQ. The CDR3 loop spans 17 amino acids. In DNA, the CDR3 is TGTGCCAGCAGCCTTCACGGACGTGACAGGGGGAGAGATACGCAGTATTTT. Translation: CASSLHGRDRGRDTQYF.

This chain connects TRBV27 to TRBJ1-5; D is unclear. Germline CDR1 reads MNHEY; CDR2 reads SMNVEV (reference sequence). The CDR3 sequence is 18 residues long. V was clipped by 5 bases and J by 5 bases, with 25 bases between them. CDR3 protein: CASSAASNSRLIHQPQHF. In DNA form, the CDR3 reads TGTGCCAGCAGTGCAGCATCAAACAGTAGGTTAATCCATCAGCCCCAGCATTTT.

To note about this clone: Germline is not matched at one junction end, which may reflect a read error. The CDR3: CASSSATAYCYTF. In nucleotides, the CDR3 is TGTGCCAGCAGTTCCGCAACCGCCTATTGCTACACCTTC. This sequence joins TRBV6-1 and TRBJ1-2; D ambiguous. This CDR3 is built from 13 residues. Germline CDR1 is MNHNS and CDR2 is SASEGT.

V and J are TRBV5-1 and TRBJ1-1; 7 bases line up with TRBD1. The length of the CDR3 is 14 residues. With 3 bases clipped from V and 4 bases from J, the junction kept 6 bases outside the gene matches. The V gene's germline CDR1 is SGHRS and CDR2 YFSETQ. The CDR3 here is CASSSTGVGTEAFF. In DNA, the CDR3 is TGCGCCAGCAGCTCTACAGGGGTGGGCACTGAAGCTTTCTTT.

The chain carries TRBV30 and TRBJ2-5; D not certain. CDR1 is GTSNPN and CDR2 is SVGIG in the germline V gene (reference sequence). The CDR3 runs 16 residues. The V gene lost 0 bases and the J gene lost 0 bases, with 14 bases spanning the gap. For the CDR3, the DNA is TGTGCCTGGAGTGTAAAGGGCTGGGGTAACCAAGAGACCCAGTACTTC. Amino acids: CAWSVKGWGNQETQYF.

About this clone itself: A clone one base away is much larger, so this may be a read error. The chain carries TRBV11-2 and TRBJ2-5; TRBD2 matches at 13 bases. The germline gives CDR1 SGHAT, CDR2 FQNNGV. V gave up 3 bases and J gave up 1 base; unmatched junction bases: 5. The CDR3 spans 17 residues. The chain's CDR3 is CASSFIGTSGTQETQYF. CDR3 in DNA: TGTGCCAGCAGCTTTATAGGGACTAGCGGGACCCAAGAGACCCAGTACTTC.